These 18 T cell receptor beta chains share one sample of origin, sequenced in a study of low-dose radiotherapy and immunotherapy resistance in tumors. cDNA synthesis used a TRAV/TRBV-specific primer set for both chains. The PCR that amplified TCRs ran for 20 cycles, relying on a constant-region primer and a V-primer adapter. TCRdb ran MiXCR on the reads and lists one entry per CDR3 protein. There are some 13,000 distinct CDR3 sequences in the sample; approximately 61% occur only once, and 7.5% to 9% lies in the top ten. The receptors originated from a human donor with advanced metastatic prostate, ovarian, gallbladder or colorectal cancer (not recorded which). This table probably holds off-target reads from a library built for another chain.

On this clonotype itself: Sequence at one end of the junction differs from germline and may be a read error. The chain links TRBV6-8 to TRBJ2-1; TRBD2 might be the D (7 bases). The CDR3 sequence is 16 residues long. Germline CDR1 is MNHGY and CDR2 is SAAAGT. For the CDR3, the DNA is TGTGCCAGCAGTGTCGGGGGCGGGGGTCTAGACAAAGAGCAGTTCTTC. Translation: CASSVGGGGLDKEQFF.

This chain connects TRBV2 to TRBJ1-2; 7 bases line up with TRBD1. The J segment lost 3 bases and the V segment lost 4 bases, leaving 5 bases of the junction unmatched. The germline gives CDR1 SNHLY, CDR2 FYNNEI. This CDR3 spans 14 amino acids. The CDR3 spells CASSVKGADYGYTF. CDR3 DNA: TGTGCCAGCAGTGTTAAGGGGGCGGACTATGGCTACACCTTC.

The chain links TRBV28 to TRBJ1-1; 9 positions match TRBD1. The CDR3 length is 17 residues. Losses at the gene ends were 2 bases for V and 0 bases for J; bases not matched to a gene: 7. CDR1 and CDR2 from the germline V gene are MDHEN and SYDVKM. The CDR3 coding sequence is TGTGCCAGCAGTTTAGGGCTCGGGACAGGGATGAACACTGAAGCTTTCTTT. Residues: CASSLGLGTGMNTEAFF.

This chain joins TRBV28 and TRBJ2-1; possible D gene TRBD2, 5 bases. V was shortened by 3 bases and J by 2 bases, with 8 bases between the two germline ends. Germline V lookup: CDR1 MDHEN, CDR2 SYDVKM. This CDR3 region has 14 residues. CDR3 in DNA: TGTGCCAGCAGTTTCGGGGTACCCTACAATGAGCAGTTCTTC. Its translation is CASSFGVPYNEQFF.

This clonotype occurred once. The rearrangement links TRBV6-2 or TRBV6-3 to TRBJ2-1, with D possibly matching TRBD2 (6 bases). Trimming removed 6 bases at V and 2 bases at J, with 14 bases between. The CDR3 runs 15 residues. CDR1 and CDR2 from the germline V gene are MNHEY and SVGEGT. The CDR3 spells CASRLALAAYNEQFF. CDR3 nucleotide sequence: TGTGCCAGCAGACTAGCTTTAGCGGCCTACAATGAGCAGTTCTTC.

The chain combines TRBV5-1 with TRBJ1-3; no clear D. Germline values: CDR1 SGHRS, CDR2 YFSETQ. Trimming took off 0 bases at V and 0 bases at J, with 7 bases between the two ends. The CDR3 totals 15 residues. The CDR3 protein is CASSLEQRSGNTIYF. DNA for the CDR3: TGCGCCAGCAGCTTGGAGCAGCGCTCTGGAAACACCATATATTTT. Complete variable domain (other parts from reference TRBV5-1 and TRBJ1-3): KAGVTQTPRYLIKTRGQQVTLSCSPISGHRSVSWYQQTPGQGLQFLFEYFSETQRNKGNFPGRFSGRQFSNSRSEMNVSTLELGDSALYLCASSLEQRSGNTIYFGEGSWLTVV.

The V call is TRBV4-3, the J call TRBJ1-6, with D possibly TRBD1 on 6 matching bases. The CDR3 sequence is 15 residues long. Germline CDR1 and CDR2: LGHNA and YSLEER. V shed 0 bases and J shed 7 bases, with 10 bases lying between them. Here the CDR3 DNA reads TGCGCCAGCAGCCAAGATGCCAGGGGCAATTCACCCCTCCACTTT. It encodes CASSQDARGNSPLHF.

V is TRBV9 and J is TRBJ1-1; D is unresolved. V lost 4 bases, J lost 4 bases, and 20 bases lay in between. Germline values: CDR1 SGDLS, CDR2 YYNGEE. This CDR3 comprises 16 residues. In nucleotides, the CDR3 is TGTGCCAGCAGCCCCCCTCTCTCTTACGGCGGCACTGAAGCTTTCTTT. It codes for CASSPPLSYGGTEAFF.

This chain uses TRBV21-1 with TRBJ2-1. TRBV21-1 is a pseudogene segment. This CDR3 has 11 amino acids. CDR3 residues: CASSKLFEQFF. As DNA, the CDR3 is TGTGCCAGCAGCAAACTTTTTGAGCAGTTCTTC.

This clonotype was counted once. The V and J genes are TRBV27 and TRBJ2-7, with 9 nucleotides matching TRBD1. Unmatched junction bases numbered 6, after V lost 6 bases and J lost 3 bases. The CDR3 is 14 amino acids. Germline loops: CDR1 MNHEY, CDR2 SMNVEV (reference sequence). The CDR3 loop is CASSAGTGYYEQYF. The CDR3 region has the DNA TGTGCCAGCAGCGCCGGGACAGGGTACTACGAGCAGTACTTC.

The chain employs TRBV7-2 and TRBJ1-1; 9 bases match TRBD1. The CDR3 loop spans 17 amino acids. Germline-derived CDR1 and CDR2 are SGHTA and FQGNSA. With V trimmed by 5 bases and J by 5 bases, 15 bases remained unmatched. The CDR3 loop is CASSLRVHRGPSTEAFF. CDR3 sequence (DNA): TGTGCCAGCAGCCTGAGGGTACACAGGGGGCCAAGTACTGAAGCTTTCTTT.

The rearrangement uses TRBV5-1 and TRBJ2-2, with D perhaps being TRBD1 or TRBD2 (5 bases each). The CDR3 is made up of 13 amino acids. Germline V gene lookup returns CDR1 SGHRS and CDR2 YFSETQ. V lost 1 base, J lost 8 bases, and 9 bases lay in between. The CDR3 here is CASSLNRRGELFF. The CDR3 region has the DNA TGCGCCAGCAGCTTGAACAGGAGGGGGGAGCTGTTTTTT. Based on the CDR3 plus reference TRBV5-1 and TRBJ2-2, the full variable domain is KAGVTQTPRYLIKTRGQQVTLSCSPISGHRSVSWYQQTPGQGLQFLFEYFSETQRNKGNFPGRFSGRQFSNSRSEMNVSTLELGDSALYLCASSLNRRGELFFGEGSRLTVL.

This chain uses TRBV7-3 with TRBJ2-5, with D hard to call. Trimming took 1 base from V and 1 from J, leaving 16 bases between them. The length of the CDR3 is 17 residues. Germline V gene sequence: CDR1 SGHTA, CDR2 FQGTGA. The CDR3 region is CASSLSPRVGRQETQYF. In DNA form, the CDR3 reads TGTGCCAGCAGCTTAAGTCCCAGAGTCGGGCGCCAAGAGACCCAGTACTTC.

This clonotype was observed a handful of times. The genes are TRBV5-6 and TRBJ1-5; D not certain. The CDR3 totals 16 residues. Trimming removed 0 bases from V and 3 bases from J, with 13 bases in between. The V gene's germline CDR1 is SGHDT and CDR2 YYEEEE. CDR3 nucleotides: TGTGCCAGCAGCTTGGGAGTGGCCTATAACAATCAGCCCCAGCATTTT. This encodes CASSLGVAYNNQPQHF.

The CDR3 sequence is CAITGSGGFNEQFF. The CDR3 DNA follows: TGTGCCATCACAGGATCAGGGGGCTTCAATGAGCAGTTCTTC. The chain joins TRBV12-3 or TRBV12-4 to TRBJ2-1; 8 nucleotides line up with TRBD1. The J segment lost 6 bases and the V segment lost 10 bases, leaving 11 bases of the junction unmatched. The CDR3 is made up of 14 amino acids.

A few counts support this clonotype. This rearrangement joins TRBV6-2 or TRBV6-3 to TRBJ1-1, with a possible D match to TRBD1 (6 bases). This CDR3 spans 13 amino acids. Per the germline V gene, CDR1 is MNHEY and CDR2 is SVGEGT. V lost 6 bases and J 1 base, leaving 9 bases between the germline ends. The CDR3 is CASSPRGNTEAFF. The CDR3 bases are TGTGCCAGCAGCCCCAGGGGGAACACTGAAGCTTTCTTT.

V usage is TRBV6-5 and J usage is TRBJ1-1; 8 bases are shared with TRBD1. CDR1 and CDR2 from the germline V gene are MNHEY and SVGAGI. CDR3 length: 14 amino acids. The V gene end was trimmed by 7 bases and the J gene end by 2 bases; junction bases not matched to a gene: 6. The CDR3 here is CASTRTGPNTEAFF. CDR3 in DNA: TGTGCCAGCACCCGGACAGGGCCTAACACTGAAGCTTTCTTT.

V and J are TRBV25-1 and TRBJ1-5; 7 positions agree with TRBD1. The CDR3 has 12 amino acids. Germline loops: CDR1 MGHDK, CDR2 SYGVNS. V lost 7 bases and J lost 6; bases outside the gene matches: 3. The CDR3 here is CASTQGGQPQHF. CDR3 in DNA: TGTGCCAGCACCCAGGGGGGTCAGCCCCAGCATTTT.